This T cell receptor (beta chain) was observed in a study of CXCR3-negative and CXCR3-positive naive CD8 T cells (dated by TCRdb to between 2018 and 2020). Regarding the complete study: About 135 million TRB reads were obtained in total, roughly 1.5 +/- 0.3 million reads per library. Diversity and physicochemical repertoire analyses were performed on approximately 10 donors pooled from two independent experiments. The TRBV-TRBJ cluster analysis covered naive subsets from 5 donors and memory cells from 3 donors.

Each CD8+ T cell subset was flow-sorted in triplicate, and 300,000 or so cells per subset were placed directly into RLT lysis buffer. Naive CD8+ T cells were defined stringently as CD45RO-CCR7+CD27+CD95- to exclude memory contaminants. Peripheral blood mononuclear cells were isolated from buffy coats using standard density gradient centrifugation. A FACSAria III was used to flow-sort naive CXCR3-negative and CXCR3-positive CD8+ T cells. Total RNA was extracted from sorted cells with an RNeasy Mini Kit. Inclusive of the bounding cysteine and phenylalanine, the CDR3 is 15 residues long. This entry has no DNA. CDR1 and CDR2, looked up from the germline V gene, are LGHNA and YSLEER. A word on this clonotype: Its target antigen remains unknown.

General findings and caveats noted by the study authors: CXCR3 expression partially decreased after cryopreservation, so most assays used freshly isolated PBMCs. Similar TRBV-TRBJ usage was shown by naive CXCR3-negative and CXCR3-positive cells from the same donor, whereas distinct patterns were shown by memory cells. Surface CD5, linked to self-reactivity in mice, was comparable between naive subsets; TCR interaction strength was therefore also inferred from TRB CDR3 physicochemical properties. Compared with CXCR3-negative naive cells, CXCR3-positive naive cells had TRB CDR3s with higher hydrophobicity (lower Kidera factor 4), lower energy, and higher strength and volume indices. Both naive subsets had comparably high repertoire diversity, while memory CD8+ T cells had much lower repertoire diversity.

TCRdb records NextSeq 550 as the sequencer. The Human TCR Profiling Kit (MiLaboratory) was used to make UMI-labeled 5' RACE TRB cDNA libraries. The full amount of extracted RNA was used for cDNA synthesis, and the full amount of resulting cDNA was used for PCR amplification. Libraries were prepared in parallel using an identical number of PCR cycles. Concerning the study's data processing: With a requirement of at least two reads per UMI, MIGEC and MiXCR extracted about 57,000 +/- 9,900 unique UMI-labeled TRB cDNA molecules per library. Each library averaged around 40,000 +/- 10,000 functional in-frame TRB CDR3 nucleotide clonotypes without stop codons. After downsampling to 5000 UMI-labeled TRB molecules per sample, diversity metrics such as normalized Shannon-Wiener and Chao1 were calculated in VDJtools. VDJtools was used to calculate clonotype-size-weighted physicochemical properties of the central five CDR3 residues, namely interaction energy, strength, volume and Kidera factor 4. TCRdb reprocessed the sequencing reads and holds a single record per CDR3 protein sequence, with no DNA. None of the V and J calls come from the authors' own analysis; TCRdb made them. The sample has tens of thousands of distinct CDR3 sequences on record. Together, the top ten hold about 4.3% of the sample.

Here the chain combines TRBV4-3 and TRBJ1-2. The clonotype comes from a human donor in good health. Some clones in this sample may be carry-over from other donors' samples. Material for sequencing was naive CXCR3- CD8+ T cells from blood. In light of the paper, this sample's cell subset or site label describes: CD45RO-CCR7+CD27+CD95- naive CD8+ T cells lacking CXCR3 (TNR3-). The CDR3 protein sequence reads: CASSQDLGPVWGYTF.